This T cell receptor beta chain was obtained from a study of blood T cell repertoires in COVID-19 (dated by TCRdb to 2020 to 2021). Background on the whole study: Samples covering the acute and convalescent phases of COVID-19 were provided by collaborators in the United States, Italy and Spain. Deeply sampled blood TCRbeta repertoires from subjects exposed to, actively infected with, or recovered from COVID-19 were included in the dataset. The samples were drawn from the first 160 participants of the ongoing ImmuneRACE study and from 1,254 subjects provided by 6 global collaborators. The repertoires were released in a freely available public database meant as a resource for research on the immune response to SARS-CoV-2. Where available, HLA class I and class II types were taken from metadata supplied by the sample provider and were not determined by assay-based typing. The material from the prospective study consisted of cDNA or gDNA derived from T cells, B-cell-depleted T cells, or PBMCs. The sample metadata nearly always contained a de-identified subject ID, COVID-19 status, age in years and sex. Overall study results and their limits: Clinical and demographic metadata were provided uncurated, with the amount varying by source and participant.

Whole blood was collected in K2EDTA tubes by collaborating institutions according to the institutions' own protocols. For TCRbeta analysis, collaborators shipped samples as frozen whole blood, isolated PBMCs, or DNA extracted from either of those sample types. TCRbeta CDR3 regions were amplified from genomic DNA using the immunoSEQ Assay, a bias-controlled multiplex PCR. The study's own analysis went as follows. Nucleated cell counts per sample were estimated from amplification of reference gene primers within the assay. Sequence reads were collapsed and filtered to measure the absolute abundance of every unique TCRbeta CDR3 rearrangement. For each sample, productive Simpson clonality was calculated by taking the square root of Simpson's diversity index across productive rearrangements. TCRdb's version of the immuneACCESS table is confined to in-frame rearrangements and falls short of the full clone set. An unresolved V gene accounts for under half of the shortfall where checked; the remainder is of unknown origin. V, J and clone size reflect that table, while D and trimming were determined from the DNA. The sample table contains roughly 130,000 clones; only one count was recorded for roughly 85% of them. Roughly 3.4% of the sample rests with the top ten.

As to this clone: It has no known antigen specificity. Qualities for individual bases were not recorded, and no much larger clone is one base off.

V is shortened by 2 bases, J by 7 bases, and the region joining them spans 12 bases. Taken from the germline V gene (reference sequence), the CDR1 and CDR2 loops are GTSNPN and SVGIG. The CDR3 goes from the cysteine to the phenylalanine over 13 residues. The entry retains the CDR3 DNA only, 39 bases that are in frame from base 1. This TCR derives from a man between 60 and 75 years old with acute or convalescent COVID-19. The sequenced sample consisted of peripheral blood. The chain was built from TRBV30 and TRBJ1-5, with the D gene uncertain. The CDR3 loop reads CAWSLGRLQPQHF. The DNA is TGTGCCTGGAGTCTCGGGAGGCTGCAGCCCCAGCATTTT. The reference TRBV30 and TRBJ1-5 proteins fill in what lies around the CDR3, so the full variable domain reads SQTIHQWPATLVQPVGSPLSLECTVEGTSNPNLYWYRQAAGRGLQLLFYSVGIGQISSEVPQNLSASRPQDRQFILSSKKLLLSDSGFYLCAWSLGRLQPQHFGDGTRLSIL.